This is a list of T cell receptor beta chains from one sample in a study of control samples from healthy donors and cancer patients. The repertoire was sequenced with immunoSEQ multiplex PCR; TCRdb's copy has only in-frame clones and lacks some. Of 85,000 to 100,000 clones in the sample, 82% were seen once. The material sequenced was blood. The receptors come from a man between 60 and 70 years old in good health. CDR3s include the opening cysteine and the closing phenylalanine or tryptophan.

V gene	J gene	CDR3 protein
TRBV19	TRBJ2-5	CASSGSQWQETQYF
TRBV2	TRBJ2-2	CASSDNSVLLFF
TRBV7-3	TRBJ2-3	CASSLTTGGTDTQYF
TRBV9	TRBJ1-4	CASSVAQGNEKLFF
TRBV18	TRBJ2-1	CASSPFGGLAGGSYNEQFF
TRBV30	TRBJ2-7	CAWNSGGDEQYF
TRBV19	TRBJ2-3	CASSMLLTTDTQYF
TRBV7-3	TRBJ2-7	CASRGGSHEQYF
TRBV6-2/TRBV6-3	TRBJ2-3	CASSLGWGVDTQYF
TRBV28	TRBJ2-5	CASSPPPGTGDRETQYF
TRBV28	TRBJ2-3	CASSLWGGGTDTQYF
TRBV2	TRBJ1-5	CASSEGINSNQPQHF
TRBV21-1	TRBJ2-7	CASSNVTGSSYEQYF
TRBV2	TRBJ2-3	CASSPWTSGPALSTDTQYF
TRBV14	TRBJ1-1	CASSQDLYTEAFF
TRBV19	TRBJ2-5	CASSPGQGSSAQYF
TRBV5-1	TRBJ1-2	CASSPAVSEIYGYTF
TRBV30	TRBJ2-2	CAWSVKGSRLWELFF
TRBV5-1	TRBJ1-6	CASSSRAGGLGSPLHF
TRBV3-1/TRBV3-2	TRBJ1-5	CASSQGTGGIVSNQPQHF
TRBV2	TRBJ2-1	CASSGLNEQFF
TRBV5-1	TRBJ2-1	CASSLELRGNNEQFF
TRBV30	TRBJ1-4	CACSATTNEKLFF
TRBV5-6	TRBJ2-7	CASSVGRFEQYF
TRBV5-1	TRBJ2-5	CASSNPTGQETQYF
TRBV6-4	TRBJ2-7	CASKDRSYEQYF
TRBV27	TRBJ2-7	CASSSYLDGHEQYF
TRBV28	TRBJ1-2	CASSLWGISYGYTF